The 8 T cell receptor beta chains below all came from one sample that was sequenced in a study of blood T cell repertoires in COVID-19. Here immunoSEQ multiplex PCR was the method, and the copy in TCRdb shows in-frame clones only, minus some. This table has around 220,000 clones, less than 90% appearing once. Sequenced sample: PBMCs or T cells enriched from blood (not recorded which). The receptors stem from a woman aged 40 to 50 who had recovered from COVID-19.

The chain is built from TRBV19 and TRBJ2-2; 9 bases fit TRBD2. This CDR3 spans 17 amino acids. Germline CDR1 is LNHDA and CDR2 is SQIVND (reference sequence). V lost 7 bases to trimming and J lost 6 bases; unmatched junction nucleotides: 15. CDR3 in amino acids: CASTTPRGTSRAGELFF. The CDR3 DNA is TGTGCCAGTACCACTCCCAGGGGGACTAGCCGGGCCGGGGAGCTGTTTTTT.

This sequence joins TRBV18 and TRBJ2-1, with D perhaps TRBD2 (5 bases). Germline loops: CDR1 KGHSH, CDR2 LQKENI. The V end was cut by 4 bases, the J end by 0 bases, with 10 bases between. This CDR3 contains 15 residues. DNA for the CDR3: TGTGCCAGCTCACTAAGCGGAATCTCCTACAATGAGCAGTTCTTC. Translation gives CASSLSGISYNEQFF.

This clone was seen more than once but under ten times. The chain combines TRBV9 with TRBJ1-4, with 8 bases fitting TRBD1. Looked up from germline, CDR1 is SGDLS and CDR2 is YYNGEE. The CDR3 length is 15 residues. The V and J ends lost 0 bases and 10 bases, in that order; junction bases with no gene match: 8. In DNA, the CDR3 is TGTGCCAGCAGCGTAGTTCCCCAGGGGGCGGGAAAACTGTTTTTT. Translated: CASSVVPQGAGKLFF.

This chain connects TRBV2 to TRBJ2-5; tentative D call: TRBD1 (5 bases). The V end was cut by 1 base, the J end by 5 bases, with 17 bases between. The germline CDR1 and CDR2 sequences are SNHLY and FYNNEI. The length of the CDR3 is 16 residues. Here the CDR3 reads CASSEGYRGSQETQYF. CDR3 nucleotides: TGTGCCAGCAGTGAAGGGTATAGGGGTAGTCAGGAGACCCAGTACTTC.

This clone was picked up one time. The chain links TRBV3-1 (or the pseudogene TRBV3-2) to TRBJ2-3, with D tentatively TRBD1 (6 bases). The CDR3 contains 17 residues. The V end lost 1 base, the J end lost 0 bases, and 14 bases lay between the germline ends. Germline V gives CDR1 LGHDT, CDR2 YNNKEL (reference sequence). The CDR3 DNA is TGTGCCAGCAGCCAAGCTCCGCCAGGGGCAAGCACAGATACGCAGTATTTT. This sequence encodes CASSQAPPGASTDTQYF.

The V and J genes are TRBV28 and TRBJ1-4; 7 bases align to TRBD1. Germline assignment: CDR1 MDHEN and CDR2 SYDVKM. Trimming at V came to 5 bases and at J to 5 bases, leaving 8 bases not matched to a gene. The CDR3 sequence is 15 residues long. The CDR3 DNA reads TGTGCCAGCAGTCCACCCGGGACAGCGAATGAAAAACTGTTTTTT. Translating it yields CASSPPGTANEKLFF.

The chain couples TRBV12-5 to TRBJ1-1; D uncertain. This CDR3 region has 13 residues. The V end was cut by 3 bases, the J end by 5 bases, with 10 bases between. Germline values: CDR1 LGHNT, CDR2 FRNRAP. CDR3 coding DNA: TGTGCTAGTGGTTTCTCAACGGGGACTGAAGCTTTCTTT. Amino acids: CASGFSTGTEAFF.

This chain links TRBV7-8 with TRBJ2-7, with 14 positions matching TRBD2. The V gene's germline CDR1 is SGHVS and CDR2 FQNEAQ. This CDR3 is built from 17 residues. V was clipped by 5 bases and J by 0 bases; unmatched bases: 6. The DNA for the CDR3 is TGTGCCAGCAGCCCTAGACTAGCGGGGGGGAGCTCCTACGAGCAGTACTTC. This encodes CASSPRLAGGSSYEQYF.